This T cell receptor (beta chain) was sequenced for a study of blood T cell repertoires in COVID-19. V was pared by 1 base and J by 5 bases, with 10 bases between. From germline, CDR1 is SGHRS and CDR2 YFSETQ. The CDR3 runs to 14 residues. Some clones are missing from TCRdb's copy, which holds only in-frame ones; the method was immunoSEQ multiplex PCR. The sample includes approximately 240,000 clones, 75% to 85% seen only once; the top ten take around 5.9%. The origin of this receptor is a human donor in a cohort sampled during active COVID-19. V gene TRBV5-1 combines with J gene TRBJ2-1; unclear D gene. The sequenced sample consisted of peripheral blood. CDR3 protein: CASSLPKLDNEQFF. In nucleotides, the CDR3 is TGCGCCAGCAGCTTGCCCAAATTAGACAATGAGCAGTTCTTC.